Sequencing of this TCR beta chain was carried out in a study of T cell repertoires in cytomegalovirus infection (dated by TCRdb to between 2017 and 2020). About the study as a whole: The peptide stimulations were aimed at well-studied HLA-B-restricted epitopes as well as recently identified HLA-C-restricted CMV epitopes, whose presentation resists viral immunomodulation. Because public TCR beta signatures pointed to carriage of CMV infection together with the matching HLA type, the HLA type of each donor mattered for the analysis.

To note about this clonotype: What antigen it recognizes has not been identified. Base qualities are not recorded, but no much larger clone differs from it by a single base.

The run used an Illumina HiSeq 1500. TCRdb redid the processing of the public reads, applying fastp at Q25 and MiXCR, and retained in-frame beta chains. Entries that share a CDR3 protein sequence are merged under the most common genes and DNA. This sample lists 380,000 or so distinct CDR3 sequences; about 35% were detected once. Around an eighth of the sample is taken by the ten largest. CDR1 and CDR2 were assigned from the germline V gene as SQVTM and ANQGSEA. The V end gives up 7 bases and the J end 6 bases, leaving 5 bases in the junction not matched to a gene. Spanning cysteine to phenylalanine, the CDR3 consists of 11 amino acids. The retained sequence is limited to the CDR3, 33 bases, with the frame set at the first base. On the study overall, not on this receptor specifically: In both this cohort and an independent cohort of 352 donors, the cumulative frequency of public TCR beta family members distinguished carriers of CMV infection plus the relevant HLA type. The ex vivo response was dominated by HLA-C-restricted CMV-specific TCR beta clonotypes, which also provided the single most frequent clonotype in two of eight donors.

The treatment or condition label on this specimen signifies: in vitro stimulation with specific CMV peptide epitopes to enrich CMV-specific T cells. The specimen comprised cultured PBMCs, sampled from culture after CMV antigen stimulation. The receptor's source is a human donor in good health (CMV status not recorded). Some clones in this sample may be carry-over from other donors' samples. Recombination joined TRBV29-1 with TRBJ1-2; 7 nucleotides in the junction match TRBD1. The CDR3 region has the sequence CSAPGGDGYTF. The DNA reads as follows: TGCAGCGCCCCAGGGGGGGATGGCTACACCTTC.